This TCR beta chain appears in the sequencing data of a study of T-cell reconstitution after alpha-beta-depleted transplantation in children. Points from the study as a whole: Approximately two months post-transplant, alpha-beta T cells reportedly originated from several hundred expanded graft clones.

This CDR3 is 15 amino acids long. V shed 1 base and J 10 bases; nucleotides not matched to a gene: 4. Preparation of the TCRbeta library involved a method that used unique molecular identifiers. TCRdb ran MiXCR on the PCR reads and lists one entry per CDR3 protein. The data contain approximately 980,000 distinct CDR3 sequences, roughly 29% of them singletons. This clonotype was seen a few times. Its antigen is undetermined. The V call is TRBV12-3 or TRBV12-4, the J call TRBJ2-2, with 12 bases fitting TRBD1. The TCR comes from a boy in the first two years of life who had a stem cell transplant for SCID, so the T cells may come from the graft donor. The sequences come from PBMCs, mostly from graft donor cells, collected 360 days after TCRalphabeta/CD19-depleted stem cell transplant. The CDR3: CASSLGDRGLEELFF. The CDR3 bases are TGTGCCAGCAGTTTAGGGGACAGGGGGCTAGAGGAGCTGTTTTTT.